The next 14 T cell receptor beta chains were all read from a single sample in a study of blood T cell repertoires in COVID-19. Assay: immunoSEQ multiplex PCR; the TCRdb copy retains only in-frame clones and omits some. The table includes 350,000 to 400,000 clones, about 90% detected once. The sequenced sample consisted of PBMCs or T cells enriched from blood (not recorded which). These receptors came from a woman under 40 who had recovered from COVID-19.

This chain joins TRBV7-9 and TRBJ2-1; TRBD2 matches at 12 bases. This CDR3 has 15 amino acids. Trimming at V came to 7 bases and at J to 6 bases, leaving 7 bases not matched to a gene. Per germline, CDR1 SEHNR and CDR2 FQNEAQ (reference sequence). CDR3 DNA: TGTGCCAGCACAAGACTAGCGGGAGAGGGCAATGAGCAGTTCTTC. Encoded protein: CASTRLAGEGNEQFF.

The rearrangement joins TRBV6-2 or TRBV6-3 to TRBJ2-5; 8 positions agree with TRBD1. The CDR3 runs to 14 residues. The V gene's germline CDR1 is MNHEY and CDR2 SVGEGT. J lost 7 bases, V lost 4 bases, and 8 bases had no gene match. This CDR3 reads CASSSGQGQSTQYF. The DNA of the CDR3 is TGTGCCAGCAGTTCTGGACAGGGCCAGTCGACCCAGTACTTC.

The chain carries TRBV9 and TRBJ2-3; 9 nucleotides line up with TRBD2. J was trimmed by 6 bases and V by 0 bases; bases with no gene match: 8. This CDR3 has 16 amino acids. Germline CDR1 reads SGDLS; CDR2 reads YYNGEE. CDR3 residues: CASSVVRGGLSDTQYF. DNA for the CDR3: TGTGCCAGCAGCGTAGTGCGGGGGGGCCTTTCGGATACGCAGTATTTT.

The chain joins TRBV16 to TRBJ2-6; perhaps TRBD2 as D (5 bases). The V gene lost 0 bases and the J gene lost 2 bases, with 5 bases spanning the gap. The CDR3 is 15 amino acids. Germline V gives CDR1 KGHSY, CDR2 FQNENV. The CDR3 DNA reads TGTGCCAGCAGCCAATCGAGGGCTGGGGCCAACGTCCTGACTTTC. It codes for CASSQSRAGANVLTF.

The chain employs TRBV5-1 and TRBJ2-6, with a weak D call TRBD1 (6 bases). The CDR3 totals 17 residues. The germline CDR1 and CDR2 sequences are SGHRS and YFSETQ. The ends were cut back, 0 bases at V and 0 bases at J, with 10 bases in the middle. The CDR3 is CASSLGTDGSGANVLTF. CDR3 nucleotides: TGCGCCAGCAGCTTGGGGACAGATGGCTCTGGGGCCAACGTCCTGACTTTC.

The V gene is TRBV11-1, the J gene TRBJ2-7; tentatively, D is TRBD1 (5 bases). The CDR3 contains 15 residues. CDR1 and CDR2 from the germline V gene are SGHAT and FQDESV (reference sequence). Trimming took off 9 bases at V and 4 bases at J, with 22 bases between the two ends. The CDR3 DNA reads TGTGCCAGATTGATTGCAGGCCCAGGGCCATACGAGCAGTACTTC. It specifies CARLIAGPGPYEQYF.

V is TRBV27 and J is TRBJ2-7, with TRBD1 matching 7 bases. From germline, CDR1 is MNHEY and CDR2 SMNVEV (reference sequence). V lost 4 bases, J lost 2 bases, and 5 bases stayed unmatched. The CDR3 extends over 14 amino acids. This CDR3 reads CASSYATGAYEQYF. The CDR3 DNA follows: TGTGCCAGCAGTTATGCTACAGGGGCCTACGAGCAGTACTTC.

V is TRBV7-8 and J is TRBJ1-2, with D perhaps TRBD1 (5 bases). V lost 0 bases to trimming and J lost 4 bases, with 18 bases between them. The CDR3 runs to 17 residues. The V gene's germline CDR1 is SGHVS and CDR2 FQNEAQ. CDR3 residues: CASSLATPGVEVYGYTF. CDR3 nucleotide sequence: TGTGCCAGCAGCTTAGCGACCCCGGGGGTGGAGGTCTATGGCTACACCTTC.

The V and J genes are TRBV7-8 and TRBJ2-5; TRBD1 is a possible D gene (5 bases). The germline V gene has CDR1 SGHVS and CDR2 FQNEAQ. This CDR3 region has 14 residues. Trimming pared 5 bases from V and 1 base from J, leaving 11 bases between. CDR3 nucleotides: TGTGCCAGCAGCCCCCGACAGCCCCAAGAGACCCAGTACTTC. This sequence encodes CASSPRQPQETQYF.

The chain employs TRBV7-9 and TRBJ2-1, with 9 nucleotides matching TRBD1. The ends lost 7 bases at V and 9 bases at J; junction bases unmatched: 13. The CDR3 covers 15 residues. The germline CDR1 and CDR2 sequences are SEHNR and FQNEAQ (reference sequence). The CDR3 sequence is CASKNPGQGGGEQFF. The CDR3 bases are TGTGCCAGCAAAAACCCGGGACAGGGCGGAGGTGAGCAGTTCTTC.

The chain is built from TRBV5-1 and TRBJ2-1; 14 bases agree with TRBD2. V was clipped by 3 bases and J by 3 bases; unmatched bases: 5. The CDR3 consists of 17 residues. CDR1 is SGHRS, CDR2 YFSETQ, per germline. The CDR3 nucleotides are TGCGCCAGCAGCTCCGGGACTAGCGGGAGTGTCTACAATGAGCAGTTCTTC. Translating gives CASSSGTSGSVYNEQFF.

The CDR3 DNA is TGTGCCACCAGTGATCGACAGGGAATTGAAGCTTTCTTT. This gives the protein CATSDRQGIEAFF. The rearrangement uses TRBV24-1 and TRBJ1-1; 7 bases match TRBD1. Per the germline V gene, CDR1 is KGHDR and CDR2 is SFDVKD. This CDR3 is built from 13 residues. The V segment lost 3 bases and the J segment 7 bases; nucleotides outside the gene matches: 4.

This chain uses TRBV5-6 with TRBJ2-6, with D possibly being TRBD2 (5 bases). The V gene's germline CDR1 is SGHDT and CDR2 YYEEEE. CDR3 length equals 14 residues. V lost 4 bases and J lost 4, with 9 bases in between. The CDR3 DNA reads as TGTGCCAGCAGCAACGGACTGGGGGCCAACGTCCTGACTTTC. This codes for CASSNGLGANVLTF.

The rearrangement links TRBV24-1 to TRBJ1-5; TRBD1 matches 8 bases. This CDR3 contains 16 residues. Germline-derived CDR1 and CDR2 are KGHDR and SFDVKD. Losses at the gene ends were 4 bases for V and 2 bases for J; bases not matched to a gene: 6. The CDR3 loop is CATSDSAGGRNQPQHF. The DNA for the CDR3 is TGTGCCACCAGTGACTCGGCAGGGGGCCGCAATCAGCCCCAGCATTTT.